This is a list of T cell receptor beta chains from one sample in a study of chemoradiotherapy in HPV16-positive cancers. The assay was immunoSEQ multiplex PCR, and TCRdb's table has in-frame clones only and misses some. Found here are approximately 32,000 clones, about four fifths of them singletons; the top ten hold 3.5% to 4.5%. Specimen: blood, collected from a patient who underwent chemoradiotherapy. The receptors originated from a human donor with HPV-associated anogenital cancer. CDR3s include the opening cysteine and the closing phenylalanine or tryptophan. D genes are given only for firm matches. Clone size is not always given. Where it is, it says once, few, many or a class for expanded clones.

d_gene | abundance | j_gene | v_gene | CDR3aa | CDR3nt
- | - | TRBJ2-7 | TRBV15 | CATSRDAPNRGRMGEQYF | TGTGCCACCAGCAGAGACGCCCCCAACCGAGGCAGGATGGGCGAGCAGTACTTC
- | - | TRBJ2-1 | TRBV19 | CASSILYEQFF | TGTGCCAGTAGTATCCTATATGAGCAGTTCTTC
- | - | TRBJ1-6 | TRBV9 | CASSGLMVAGNSPLHF | TGTGCCAGCAGCGGGCTGATGGTTGCAGGGAATTCACCCCTCCACTTT
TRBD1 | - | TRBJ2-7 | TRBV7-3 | CASRSGTGAGEQYF | TGTGCCAGCAGGTCGGGGACAGGGGCCGGCGAGCAGTACTTC
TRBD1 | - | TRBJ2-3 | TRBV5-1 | CASSLGQGATDTQYF | TGCGCCAGCAGCTTGGGGCAGGGGGCCACAGATACGCAGTATTTT
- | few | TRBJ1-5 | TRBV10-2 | CASSERRNEEPQHF | TGCGCCAGCAGTGAGAGGAGGAATGAGGAGCCCCAGCATTTT
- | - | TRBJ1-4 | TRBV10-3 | CAISERGTNEKLFF | TGTGCCATCAGTGAGAGGGGGACTAATGAAAAACTGTTTTTT
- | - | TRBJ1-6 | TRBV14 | CASSQVQSGGVYNSPLHF | TGTGCCAGCAGCCAAGTCCAATCCGGAGGGGTTTATAATTCACCCCTCCACTTT
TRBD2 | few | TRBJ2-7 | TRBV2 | CASSYGTTYEQYF | TGTGCCAGCAGCTATGGGACTACCTACGAGCAGTACTTC
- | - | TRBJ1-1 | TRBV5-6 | CASSWGVNTEAFF | TGTGCCAGCAGCTGGGGGGTGAACACTGAAGCTTTCTTT
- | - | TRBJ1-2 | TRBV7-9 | CASSLDPGPYGYTF | TGTGCCAGCAGCTTAGATCCGGGACCCTATGGCTACACCTTC
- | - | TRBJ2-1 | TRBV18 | CASSPQGLAGNEQFF | TGTGCCAGCTCACCACAGGGCCTAGCCGGCAATGAGCAGTTCTTC
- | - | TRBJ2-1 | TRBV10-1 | CATPPKAYNEQFF | TGCGCCACCCCCCCAAAGGCCTACAATGAGCAGTTCTTC
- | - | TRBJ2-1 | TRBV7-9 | CASSRGWAAQFF | TGTGCCAGCAGCCGAGGGTGGGCGGCGCAGTTCTTC
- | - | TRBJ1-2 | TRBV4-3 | CASSQDRNSYGYTF | TGCGCCAGCAGCCAAGATCGGAACAGCTATGGCTACACCTTC
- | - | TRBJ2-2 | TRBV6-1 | CASSDGSSFTGELFF | TGTGCCAGCAGTGACGGGAGTTCCTTCACCGGGGAGCTGTTTTTT
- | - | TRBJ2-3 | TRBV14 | CASSPLGSTDTQYF | TGTGCCAGCAGCCCCCTCGGAAGCACAGATACGCAGTATTTT
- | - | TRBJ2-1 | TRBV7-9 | CASSPKFDDNEQFF | TGTGCCAGCAGCCCAAAATTCGATGACAATGAGCAGTTCTTC
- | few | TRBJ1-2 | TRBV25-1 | CASSANRVAGYTF | TGTGCCAGCAGTGCCAACAGGGTGGCTGGCTACACCTTC
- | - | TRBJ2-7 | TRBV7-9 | CASSLGGVAGVSYEQYF | TGTGCCAGCAGCTTAGGGGGGGTAGCAGGGGTCTCCTACGAGCAGTACTTC
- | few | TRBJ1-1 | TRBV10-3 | CAISDLSLNTEAFF | TGTGCCATCAGTGACCTTTCCTTGAACACTGAAGCTTTCTTT
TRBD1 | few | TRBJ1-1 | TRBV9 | CASSVVGDSEAFF | TGTGCCAGCAGCGTAGTCGGGGACAGTGAAGCTTTCTTT
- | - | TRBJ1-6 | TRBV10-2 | CASRADRASYNSPLHF | TGCGCCAGCAGGGCGGACAGAGCTTCCTATAATTCACCCCTCCACTTT
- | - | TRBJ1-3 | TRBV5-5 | CASSGTGRGNTIYF | TGTGCCAGCAGCGGAACAGGGCGTGGAAACACCATATATTTT
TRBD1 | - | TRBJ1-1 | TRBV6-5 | CASCSDRDTEAFF | TGTGCCAGCTGCTCAGACAGGGACACTGAAGCTTTCTTT
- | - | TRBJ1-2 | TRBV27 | CASSLQGGGRGYTF | TGTGCCAGCAGTCTCCAAGGCGGGGGACGAGGCTACACCTTC
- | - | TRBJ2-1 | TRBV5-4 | CASSLRGVGVNEQFF | TGTGCCAGCAGCTTGAGGGGGGTGGGGGTCAATGAGCAGTTCTTC
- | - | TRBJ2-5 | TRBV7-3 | CASSLFASQETQYF | TGTGCCAGCAGCTTATTCGCTTCGCAAGAGACCCAGTACTTC
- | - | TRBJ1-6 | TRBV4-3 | CASSQDYRGLDSPLHF | TGCGCCAGCAGCCAAGATTACCGGGGACTGGATTCACCCCTCCACTTT
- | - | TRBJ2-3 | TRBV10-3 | CAISNHEKDTQYF | TGTGCCATCAGTAATCACGAGAAAGATACGCAGTATTTT
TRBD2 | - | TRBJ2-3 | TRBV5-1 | CASSLSSGGEDTQYF | TGCGCCAGCAGCCTGTCTAGCGGGGGCGAAGATACGCAGTATTTT
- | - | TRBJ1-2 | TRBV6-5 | CASSYGAGINYGYTF | TGTGCCAGCAGTTATGGGGCAGGGATAAACTATGGCTACACCTTC
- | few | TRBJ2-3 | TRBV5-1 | CASMEGQGWKYF | TGCGCCAGCATGGAAGGGCAGGGCTGGAAGTATTTT
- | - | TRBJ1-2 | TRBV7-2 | CASSFYGSLIPVGGYTF | TGTGCCAGCAGCTTTTACGGTAGCTTAATTCCAGTTGGTGGCTACACCTTC
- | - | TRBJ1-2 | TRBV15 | CATSRESRGVRGYTF | TGTGCCACCAGCAGGGAATCTAGGGGGGTACGGGGCTACACCTTC
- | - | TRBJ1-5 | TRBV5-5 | CASSKEWTDAQHF | TGTGCCAGCAGCAAGGAATGGACGGATGCCCAGCATTTT
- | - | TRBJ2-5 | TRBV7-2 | CASSPDRETQYF | TGTGCCAGCAGCCCAGACCGCGAGACCCAGTACTTC
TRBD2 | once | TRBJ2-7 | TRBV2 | CASSEGGGPSYEQYF | TGTGCCAGCAGTGAGGGCGGGGGGCCCTCCTACGAGCAGTACTTC
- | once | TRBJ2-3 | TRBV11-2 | CASSPNRARSDTQYF | TGTGCCAGCAGCCCCAACAGGGCTAGGTCAGATACGCAGTATTTT
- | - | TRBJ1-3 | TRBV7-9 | CASSLQGFSGNTIYF | TGTGCCAGCAGCTTACAAGGGTTCTCTGGAAACACCATATATTTT
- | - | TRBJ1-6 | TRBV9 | CASSISGRMGNSPLHF | TGTGCCAGCAGCATTTCCGGACGGATGGGAAATTCACCCCTCCACTTT
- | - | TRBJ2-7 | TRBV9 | CASSVDWGSYEQYF | TGTGCCAGCAGCGTCGACTGGGGGTCCTACGAGCAGTACTTC
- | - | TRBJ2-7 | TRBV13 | CASSLREGVYEQYF | TGTGCCAGCAGCTTAAGAGAGGGGGTTTACGAGCAGTACTTC
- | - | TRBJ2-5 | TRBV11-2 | CASLFLGGGYQETQYF | TGTGCCAGTCTTTTCCTTGGCGGGGGCTACCAAGAGACCCAGTACTTC
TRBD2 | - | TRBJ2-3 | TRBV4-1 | CASSQAGGPHTQYF | TGCGCCAGCAGCCAAGCGGGGGGGCCGCATACGCAGTATTTT
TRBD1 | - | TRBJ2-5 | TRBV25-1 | CASSDEFESGTGEETQYF | TGTGCCAGCAGTGACGAATTTGAGTCCGGGACAGGGGAAGAGACCCAGTACTTC
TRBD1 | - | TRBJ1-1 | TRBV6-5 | CASSYLGTAKKYEAFF | TGTGCCAGCAGTTACCTTGGGACAGCGAAAAAATATGAAGCTTTCTTT
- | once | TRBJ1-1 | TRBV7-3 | CASAGGMNTEAFF | TGTGCCAGTGCGGGGGGCATGAACACTGAAGCTTTCTTT
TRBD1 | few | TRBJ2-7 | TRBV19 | CASSTHQQGSEQYF | TGTGCCAGTAGTACTCACCAACAGGGGAGCGAGCAGTACTTC
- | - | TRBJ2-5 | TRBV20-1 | CRQWGRETQYF | TGCAGGCAGTGGGGCCGGGAGACCCAGTACTTC
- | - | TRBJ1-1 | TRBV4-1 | CASSHLRETTEAFF | TGCGCCAGCAGCCACCTTCGGGAGACCACTGAAGCTTTCTTT
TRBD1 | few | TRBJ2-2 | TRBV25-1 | CASSLQGARTGELFF | TGTGCCAGCAGCCTACAGGGGGCCCGCACCGGGGAGCTGTTTTTT
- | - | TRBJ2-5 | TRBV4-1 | CASSQDYERARETQYF | TGCGCCAGCAGCCAAGATTATGAGCGGGCAAGGGAGACCCAGTACTTC
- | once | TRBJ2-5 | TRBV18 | CASSPAGQETQYF | TGTGCCAGCTCACCAGCGGGTCAAGAGACCCAGTACTTC
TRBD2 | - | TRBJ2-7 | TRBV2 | CASSGSGGDQFYEQYF | TGTGCCAGCAGTGGAAGCGGGGGGGACCAATTCTACGAGCAGTACTTC
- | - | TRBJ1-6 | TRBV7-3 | CASSLQGGDSPLHF | TGTGCCAGCAGCTTACAGGGTGGGGATTCACCCCTCCACTTT
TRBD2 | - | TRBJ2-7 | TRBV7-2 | CASSFPTSGSEQYF | TGTGCCAGCAGCTTCCCGACTAGCGGGAGCGAGCAGTACTTC
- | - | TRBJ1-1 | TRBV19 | CASSRAGLLNTEAFF | TGTGCCAGTAGTAGAGCGGGACTGTTGAACACTGAAGCTTTCTTT
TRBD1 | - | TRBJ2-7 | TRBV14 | CASSFGQGVGYEQYF | TGTGCCAGCAGTTTTGGACAGGGGGTGGGGTACGAGCAGTACTTC